This T cell receptor beta chain was retrieved from a study of blood T cell repertoires in COVID-19. Background on the study: The study drew acute and convalescent COVID-19 samples from the United States, Italy and Spain. Nucleic acid was either cDNA or gDNA, and it came from T cells, B-cell-depleted T cells, or PBMCs.

Authors' methods: Reference gene primers were amplified, and this amplification served to estimate nucleated cell counts. Libraries were prepared by immunoSEQ multiplex PCR; TCRdb keeps only in-frame clonotypes and omits some of them. From that table come the V and J calls and clone size; the DNA was used to work out D and trimming. This table has around 300,000 clones, around 87% appearing once. Deletions cut 3 bases from V and 0 bases from J, with 18 bases between. Germline CDR1 reads SGHRS; CDR2 reads YFSETQ. This CDR3 region has 17 residues. The source material was peripheral blood. The source is a woman aged 45-60 years with active or convalescent COVID-19. This chain links TRBV5-1 with TRBJ1-1; D gene uncertain. As DNA, the CDR3 is TGCGCCAGCAGCTCATGGTGGTCCGAACGGTTGAACACTGAAGCTTTCTTT. It specifies CASSSWWSERLNTEAFF. Using reference TRBV5-1 and TRBJ1-1 for the parts outside the CDR3, the full variable domain is KAGVTQTPRYLIKTRGQQVTLSCSPISGHRSVSWYQQTPGQGLQFLFEYFSETQRNKGNFPGRFSGRQFSNSRSEMNVSTLELGDSALYLCASSSWWSERLNTEAFFGQGTRLTVV.